The table lists the clone carrying this T cell receptor beta chain with many counts. V lost 2 bases and J 1 base, leaving 8 bases between the germline ends. This CDR3 is built from 15 residues. The data were obtained in a study of T cells in Graves' hyperthyroidism and ophthalmopathy. Hyperthyroidism had been newly diagnosed in patients aged 18 to 65, and its duration was under 2 months. PBMCs were derived from roughly 9.6 ml fresh peripheral blood. There were TCR beta CDR3 regions amplified from RNA transcripts. A first-round RT-PCR of the TCR CDR3 used the HTBI primer set. One entry per CDR3 protein results from TCRdb running MiXCR on the multiplex PCR reads. The sample consists of over 300,000 distinct CDR3 sequences, approximately 15% of them appearing once.

The rearrangement links TRBV12-3 or TRBV12-4 to TRBJ2-2; possibly TRBD2 for D (5 bases). The specimen was blood. This receptor was identified in a woman aged 60-75 years with Graves' hyperthyroidism. CDR3 protein: CASSLYGVNTGELFF. CDR3 bases: TGTGCCAGCAGTTTATACGGGGTGAACACCGGGGAGCTGTTTTTT.